Listed here are 26 T cell receptor beta chains from one sample, sequenced in a study of cytomegalovirus exposure and HLA in healthy donors. 60 Vbeta and 13 Jbeta primers were used in PCR. Assay used: immunoSEQ multiplex PCR; TCRdb lists only in-frame clones, some missing. The repertoire holds some 150,000 clones, with 82% as singletons. The sample was PBMCs. The source is a woman in her 50s in good health and CMV-seropositive.

V usage is TRBV2 and J usage is TRBJ2-4; 7 nucleotides align to TRBD1. The germline gives CDR1 SNHLY, CDR2 FYNNEI. The CDR3 length is 16 residues. After removal of 8 bases from V and 5 bases from J, the junction contained 15 bases not matched to a gene. The CDR3 is CASVLRARGRENIQYF. CDR3 coding DNA: TGTGCCAGCGTCCTGAGGGCAAGGGGGCGGGAAAACATTCAGTACTTC. Supplemented by reference TRBV2 and TRBJ2-4, the full variable domain reads EPEVTQTPSHQVTQMGQEVILRCVPISNHLYFYWYRQILGQKVEFLVSFYNNEISEKSEIFDDQFSVERPDGSNFTLKIRSTKLEDSAMYFCASVLRARGRENIQYFGAGTRLSVL.

V is TRBV5-4 and J is TRBJ2-4; 7 nucleotides align to TRBD2. CDR1 SGHNT and CDR2 YYREEE come from the germline V gene (reference sequence). This CDR3 is built from 15 residues. The trim removed 4 bases at V and 2 bases at J, leaving 6 bases unmatched. CDR3: CASSPSGGSKNIQYF. The CDR3 coding sequence is TGTGCCAGCAGCCCGTCCGGGGGGTCCAAAAACATTCAGTACTTC.

To note about this clone: This sample includes further DNA sequences coding for the same CDR3. The chain employs TRBV9 and TRBJ2-3, with D perhaps TRBD2 (6 bases). Trimming removed 0 bases from V and 0 bases from J, with 17 bases in between. Germline V gene lookup returns CDR1 SGDLS and CDR2 YYNGEE. This CDR3 contains 18 residues. CDR3: CASSVDIGARGSTDTQYF. Written as DNA, the CDR3 is TGTGCCAGCAGCGTAGATATTGGGGCGCGGGGCAGCACAGATACGCAGTATTTT. Looking up the rest from reference TRBV9 and TRBJ2-3 gives the full variable domain: DSGVTQTPKHLITATGQRVTLRCSPRSGDLSVYWYQQSLDQGLQFLIQYYNGEERAKGNILERFSAQQFPDLHSELNLSSLELGDSALYFCASSVDIGARGSTDTQYFGPGTRLTVL.

The chain carries TRBV5-4 and TRBJ2-7; the match to TRBD1 covers 8 bases. Germline lookup yields CDR1 SGHNT and CDR2 YYREEE (reference sequence). There are 15 residues in the CDR3. Trimming took 0 bases from V and 6 from J; bases not matched to a gene: 8. CDR3 DNA sequence: TGTGCCAGCAGCTTGGTGACGGACAGGGTGGGCGAGCAGTACTTC. This encodes CASSLVTDRVGEQYF.

The chain has TRBV11-2 and TRBJ2-5, with a weak D call TRBD1 (6 bases). The CDR3 loop spans 19 amino acids. From germline, CDR1 is SGHAT and CDR2 FQNNGV. The V and J ends lost 1 base and 5 bases respectively, with 26 bases between them. The CDR3 loop reads CASSLGVFSLGALEETQYF. The DNA of the CDR3 is TGTGCCAGCAGCTTAGGCGTCTTTTCTTTGGGGGCATTAGAGGAGACCCAGTACTTC.

This chain uses TRBV29-1 with TRBJ1-2; maybe TRBD1 (5 bases). V was trimmed by 2 bases and J by 5 bases, leaving 15 bases between them. The CDR3 spans 14 residues. Germline CDR1 and CDR2: SQVTM and ANQGSEA. The CDR3 nucleotides are TGCAGCGTTGAAACGGGTCAGGGCTTTTATGGCTACACCTTC. Translation: CSVETGQGFYGYTF.

The CDR3 here is CASKPETGPNYGYTF. The CDR3 DNA reads as TGTGCCAGTAAGCCGGAGACAGGGCCTAACTATGGCTACACCTTC. V gene TRBV19 combines with J gene TRBJ1-2; TRBD1 aligns across 7 bases. Germline lookup yields CDR1 LNHDA and CDR2 SQIVND (reference sequence). The trim removed 7 bases at V and 0 bases at J, leaving 8 bases unmatched. The CDR3 consists of 15 residues.

The chain joins TRBV19 to TRBJ1-1, with 11 bases that match TRBD1. Germline CDR1 is LNHDA and CDR2 is SQIVND (reference sequence). This CDR3 is 21 amino acids long. The V gene end was trimmed by 3 bases and the J gene end by 0 bases; junction bases not matched to a gene: 18. The CDR3 coding sequence is TGTGCCAGTAGTATTTTTAAGTACAACCGGGACAGGGGGTTAATGAACACTGAAGCTTTCTTT. Its protein product is CASSIFKYNRDRGLMNTEAFF.

This rearrangement joins TRBV6-1 to TRBJ2-3; the D gene is possibly TRBD2 (6 bases). V dropped 4 bases and J dropped 8 bases, with 16 bases sitting between them. CDR1 and CDR2 (germline): MNHNS, SASEGT. The CDR3 extends over 14 amino acids. CDR3 region: CASSVASVQGTQYF. The CDR3 DNA sequence: TGTGCCAGCAGTGTGGCTAGCGTTCAAGGTACGCAGTATTTT.

V usage is TRBV6-1 and J usage is TRBJ1-2; D remains unclear. V lost 4 bases and J 3 bases, leaving 27 bases between the germline ends. Germline V gene lookup returns CDR1 MNHNS and CDR2 SASEGT. The CDR3 length is 19 residues. The CDR3 loop reads CASSGPLDTIRAFDYGYTF. CDR3 DNA: TGTGCCAGCAGTGGACCCTTAGACACGATCCGTGCCTTTGACTATGGCTACACCTTC.

The chain is built from TRBV6-4 and TRBJ2-1; possible D gene TRBD1, 6 bases. The CDR3 spans 17 residues. CDR1 is MRHNA, CDR2 SNTAGT, per germline. V dropped 3 bases and J dropped 0 bases, with 15 bases sitting between them. CDR3 in amino acids: CASSEGVGHGSYNEQFF. The DNA of the CDR3 is TGTGCCAGCAGTGAGGGTGTGGGACATGGCTCCTACAATGAGCAGTTCTTC.

J is TRBJ1-4 and V is TRBV6-6, with D perhaps matching TRBD1 (6 bases). This CDR3 is 15 amino acids long. Germline V gene lookup returns CDR1 MNHNY and CDR2 SVGAGI (reference sequence). V lost 6 bases to trimming and J lost 6 bases, with 17 bases between them. The DNA of the CDR3 is TGTGCCAGCAGAAGGGGGTCGCGCAGTTATGAAAAACTGTTTTTT. This gives the protein CASRRGSRSYEKLFF.

J is TRBJ2-7 and V is TRBV5-1; 13 positions match TRBD2. With 4 bases clipped from V and 4 bases from J, the junction kept 8 bases outside the gene matches. Germline-derived CDR1 and CDR2 are SGHRS and YFSETQ. The CDR3 has 16 residues. This CDR3 is CASSRGGTSGIYEQYF. CDR3 nucleotide sequence: TGCGCCAGCAGCCGCGGGGGGACTAGCGGGATTTACGAGCAGTACTTC.

V and J are TRBV5-4 and TRBJ1-1; D is possibly TRBD1 (6 bases). The CDR3 has 15 residues. Germline CDR1 is SGHNT and CDR2 is YYREEE (reference sequence). Trimming pared 4 bases from V and 1 base from J, leaving 14 bases between. CDR3 residues: CASSPGGGANTEAFF. The DNA for the CDR3 is TGTGCCAGCAGCCCGGGAGGGGGGGCGAACACTGAAGCTTTCTTT.

CDR3 DNA sequence: TGTGCCAGCAGTTTATCCGGGACAGCCATGAACACTGAAGCTTTCTTT. Translation gives CASSLSGTAMNTEAFF. The genes are TRBV27 and TRBJ1-1; 7 bases match TRBD1. The CDR3 sequence is 16 residues long. The junction had 4 bases not matched to a gene; V was cut back by 0 bases and J by 0 bases. From germline, CDR1 is MNHEY and CDR2 SMNVEV (reference sequence).

The chain has TRBV5-4 and TRBJ1-2; D is unresolved. V was cut by 4 bases and J by 2 bases, with 9 bases left in between. Germline CDR1 reads SGHNT; CDR2 reads YYREEE (reference sequence). The CDR3 is 13 amino acids. DNA for the CDR3: TGTGCCAGCAGCGGGAGAGTGAACTATGGCTACACCTTC. Amino acids: CASSGRVNYGYTF.

This clone was picked up a small number of times. This chain joins TRBV7-2 and TRBJ1-1; the D is unclear. Between the trimmed V and J ends, which lost 0 bases and 2 bases, there was a span of 7 bases. The CDR3 spans 14 residues. Germline V gene data show CDR1 as SGHTA and CDR2 as FQGNSA. The CDR3 sequence: CASSLAEVNTEAFF. Written as DNA, the CDR3 is TGTGCCAGCAGCTTAGCAGAGGTTAACACTGAAGCTTTCTTT.

Concerning this clone itself: One end of the junction is discordant with germline, which a read error may explain. Different DNA sequences within this sample yield the same CDR3. The DNA of the CDR3 is TGCGCCAGCAGCGCGGACAGTCCTTCGTTCTACGAGCAGTATTTC. Residues: CASSADSPSFYEQYF. V is TRBV5-1 and J is TRBJ2-7, with a tentative D call TRBD1 (6 bases). Germline CDR1 reads SGHRS; CDR2 reads YFSETQ. The CDR3 consists of 15 residues.

The chain employs TRBV29-1 and TRBJ2-3, with 9 positions matching TRBD2. The CDR3 length is 14 residues. Germline V gene data show CDR1 as SQVTM and CDR2 as ANQGSEA. Trimming removed 4 bases from V and 3 bases from J; junction bases left unmatched: 5. The CDR3 DNA is TGCAGCGTTGCGGGACTAGCTTCGACAGATACGCAGTATTTT. It yields the protein CSVAGLASTDTQYF.

The V call is TRBV28, the J call TRBJ1-5, with TRBD1 matching over 10 bases. The CDR3 extends over 16 amino acids. V shed 6 bases, J shed 3 bases, and the junction held 8 bases outside the gene matches. CDR1 and CDR2 (germline): MDHEN, SYDVKM. This CDR3 is CASSARDRGSNQPQHF. CDR3 nucleotide sequence: TGTGCCAGCAGCGCCCGGGACAGGGGTTCCAATCAGCCCCAGCATTTT.

The chain recombines TRBV2 with TRBJ2-7; possible D gene TRBD2, 5 bases. Trimming shortened V by 6 bases and J by 0 bases, and 6 bases separated the two germline ends. Germline CDR1 and CDR2: SNHLY and FYNNEI. The CDR3 covers 12 residues. This chain's CDR3 is CASRDFSYEQYF. CDR3 nucleotide sequence: TGTGCCAGCAGGGACTTCTCCTACGAGCAGTACTTC.

The rearrangement uses TRBV4-1 and TRBJ1-4; no definite D call. CDR3 length equals 17 residues. Germline V gives CDR1 MGHRA, CDR2 YSYEKL. V dropped 0 bases and J dropped 0 bases, with 11 bases sitting between them. The CDR3 loop reads CASSQESLAATNEKLFF. CDR3 DNA: TGCGCCAGCAGCCAAGAGAGTCTGGCGGCAACTAATGAAAAACTGTTTTTT.

The chain combines TRBV27 with TRBJ1-2; D gene uncertain. The CDR3 loop spans 14 amino acids. CDR1 is MNHEY and CDR2 is SMNVEV in the germline V gene (reference sequence). V was pared by 3 bases and J by 4 bases, with 12 bases between. CDR3 DNA: TGTGCCAGCAGTTTTAATAGTGAGGTCTATGGCTACACCTTC. Translating gives CASSFNSEVYGYTF.

The chain links TRBV27 to TRBJ1-5; 7 nucleotides line up with TRBD1. V lost 2 bases and J lost 6; bases outside the gene matches: 7. Germline CDR1 is MNHEY and CDR2 is SMNVEV (reference sequence). The CDR3 is made up of 15 amino acids. The CDR3 loop reads CASSLRGGAVQPQHF. The CDR3 nucleotides are TGTGCCAGCAGTTTACGAGGGGGCGCGGTTCAGCCCCAGCATTTT.

The CDR3 sequence is CASSHVTGAMNTEAFF. For the CDR3, the DNA is TGCGCCAGCAGCCATGTGACAGGAGCCATGAACACTGAAGCTTTCTTT. The rearrangement links TRBV4-3 to TRBJ1-1; maybe TRBD1 (6 bases). The CDR3 runs 16 residues. Germline V gene data show CDR1 as LGHNA and CDR2 as YSLEER. V was cut by 3 bases and J by 0 bases, with 14 bases left in between.

The chain joins TRBV10-1 to TRBJ2-1; D unresolved. Trimming took 4 bases from V and 10 from J, leaving 14 bases between them. This CDR3 spans 13 amino acids. The germline V gene encodes CDR1 WNHNN and CDR2 SYGVQD (reference sequence). CDR3 amino acids: CASSGPIIGEQFF. CDR3 coding DNA: TGCGCCAGCAGTGGCCCTATTATCGGGGAGCAGTTCTTC.